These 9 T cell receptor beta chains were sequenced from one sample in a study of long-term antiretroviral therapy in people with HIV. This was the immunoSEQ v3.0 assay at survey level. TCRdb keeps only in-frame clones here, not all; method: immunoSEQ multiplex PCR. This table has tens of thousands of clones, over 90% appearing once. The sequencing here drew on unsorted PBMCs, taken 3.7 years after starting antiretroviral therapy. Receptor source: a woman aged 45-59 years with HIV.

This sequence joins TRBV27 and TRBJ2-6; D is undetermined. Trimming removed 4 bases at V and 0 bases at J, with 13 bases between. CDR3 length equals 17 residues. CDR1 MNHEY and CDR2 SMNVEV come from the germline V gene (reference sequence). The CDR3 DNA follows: TGTGCCAGCAGTTCTCCGACACCAAGCTCTGGGGCCAACGTCCTGACTTTC. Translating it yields CASSSPTPSSGANVLTF.

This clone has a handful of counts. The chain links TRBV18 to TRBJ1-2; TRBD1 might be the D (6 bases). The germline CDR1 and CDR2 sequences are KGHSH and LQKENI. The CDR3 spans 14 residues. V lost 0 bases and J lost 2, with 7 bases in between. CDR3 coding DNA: TGTGCCAGCTCACCACCTACAGGGAACTATGGCTACACCTTC. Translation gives CASSPPTGNYGYTF.

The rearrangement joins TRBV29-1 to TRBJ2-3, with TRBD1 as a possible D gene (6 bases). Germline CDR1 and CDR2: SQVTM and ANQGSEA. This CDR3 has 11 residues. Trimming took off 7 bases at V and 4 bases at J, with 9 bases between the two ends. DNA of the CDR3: TGCAGCGAGGGGGACGCAGATACGCAGTATTTT. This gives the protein CSEGDADTQYF.

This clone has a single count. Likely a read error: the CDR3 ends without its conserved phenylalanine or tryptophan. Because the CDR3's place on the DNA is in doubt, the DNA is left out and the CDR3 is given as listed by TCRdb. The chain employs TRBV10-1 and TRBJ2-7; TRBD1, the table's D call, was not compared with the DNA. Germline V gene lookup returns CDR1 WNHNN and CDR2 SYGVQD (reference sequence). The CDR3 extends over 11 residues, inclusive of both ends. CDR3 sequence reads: CASSDLQASVL.

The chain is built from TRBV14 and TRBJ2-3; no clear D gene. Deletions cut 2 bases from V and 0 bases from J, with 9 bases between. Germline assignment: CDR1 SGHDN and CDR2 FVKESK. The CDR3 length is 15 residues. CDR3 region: CASSQMTPSTDTQYF. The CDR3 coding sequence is TGTGCCAGCAGCCAAATGACCCCGAGCACAGATACGCAGTATTTT.

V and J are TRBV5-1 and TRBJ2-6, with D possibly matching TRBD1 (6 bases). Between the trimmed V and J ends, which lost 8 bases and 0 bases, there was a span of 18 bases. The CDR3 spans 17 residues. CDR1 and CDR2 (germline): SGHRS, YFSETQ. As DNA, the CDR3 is TGCGCCAGTTCCCCGGGACAACTTTACTCTGGGGCCAACGTCCTGACTTTC. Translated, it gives CASSPGQLYSGANVLTF. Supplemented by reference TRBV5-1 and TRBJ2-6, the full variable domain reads KAGVTQTPRYLIKTRGQQVTLSCSPISGHRSVSWYQQTPGQGLQFLFEYFSETQRNKGNFPGRFSGRQFSNSRSEMNVSTLELGDSALYLCASSPGQLYSGANVLTFGAGSRLTVL.

The chain's CDR3 is CASSLGFGSYNEQFF. Written as DNA, the CDR3 is TGCGCCAGCAGCCTGGGTTTCGGCTCCTACAATGAGCAGTTCTTC. This rearrangement joins TRBV4-1 to TRBJ2-1; D remains ambiguous. Per germline, CDR1 MGHRA and CDR2 YSYEKL. V lost 4 bases to trimming and J lost 0 bases, with 10 bases between them. The CDR3 is 15 residues long.

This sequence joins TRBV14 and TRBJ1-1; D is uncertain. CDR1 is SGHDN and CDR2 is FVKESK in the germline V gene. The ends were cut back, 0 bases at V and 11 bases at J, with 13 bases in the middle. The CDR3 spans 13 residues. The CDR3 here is CASSQDSALGAFF. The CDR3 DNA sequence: TGTGCCAGCAGCCAAGATTCGGCCCTGGGGGCTTTCTTT.

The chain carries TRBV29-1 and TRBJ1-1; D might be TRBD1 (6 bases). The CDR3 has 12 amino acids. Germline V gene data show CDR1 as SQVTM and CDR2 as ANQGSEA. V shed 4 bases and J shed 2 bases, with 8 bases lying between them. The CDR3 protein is CSVGRGNTEAFF. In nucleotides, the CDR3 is TGCAGCGTTGGCAGGGGAAACACTGAAGCTTTCTTT.